These T cell receptor beta chains were read from a single sample in a study of cytomegalovirus exposure and HLA in healthy donors. The table came from immunoSEQ multiplex PCR; TCRdb's copy has only in-frame clones and leaves some out. The sample carries approximately 150,000 clones, roughly 80% recorded once. Material: PBMCs. These receptors were taken from a woman aged 25 to 39 in good health and CMV-seropositive. Each CDR3 is given with its conserved first and last residue. A D gene is named only where the DNA matches it firmly. Some rows have no size entry. The others give once, few or many, or a class for an expanded clone.

v_gene: TRBV6-5; d_gene: .; abundance: .; j_gene: TRBJ1-1; CDR3nt: TGTGCCAGCAGTTACTCGTTGGTTGAGTGGAACACTGAAGCTTTCTTT; CDR3aa: CASSYSLVEWNTEAFF
v_gene: TRBV25-1; d_gene: .; abundance: .; j_gene: TRBJ2-5; CDR3nt: TGTGCCAGCCAAACGTACGGGGTTCGAGAGACCCAGTACTTC; CDR3aa: CASQTYGVRETQYF
v_gene: TRBV4-2; d_gene: .; abundance: .; j_gene: TRBJ2-5; CDR3nt: TGTGCCAGCAGCCACGGGGTAGATTACCAAGAGACCCAGTACTTC; CDR3aa: CASSHGVDYQETQYF
v_gene: TRBV18; d_gene: .; abundance: once; j_gene: TRBJ2-3; CDR3nt: TGTGCCAGCTCATCGACGTCAGCCAGGCAAGATACGCAGTATTTT; CDR3aa: CASSSTSARQDTQYF
v_gene: TRBV28; d_gene: .; abundance: .; j_gene: TRBJ1-2; CDR3nt: TGTGCCAGCAGAACAATTTCGGGGGGGAACTATGGCTACACCTTC; CDR3aa: CASRTISGGNYGYTF
v_gene: TRBV16; d_gene: .; abundance: .; j_gene: TRBJ2-5; CDR3nt: TGTGCCAGCAGCCCAAGCCGGCAGACTGAGACCCAGTACTTC; CDR3aa: CASSPSRQTETQYF
v_gene: TRBV7-2; d_gene: .; abundance: .; j_gene: TRBJ1-1; CDR3nt: TGTGCCAGCAGCTTATTACGGACTAGTCGTACTGAAGCTTTCTTT; CDR3aa: CASSLLRTSRTEAFF
v_gene: TRBV25-1; d_gene: TRBD1; abundance: once; j_gene: TRBJ2-2; CDR3nt: TGTGCCAGCAGTGTATGGGACAGGGCCAACGCCGGGGAGCTGTTTTTT; CDR3aa: CASSVWDRANAGELFF
v_gene: TRBV7-9; d_gene: .; abundance: .; j_gene: TRBJ1-1; CDR3nt: TGTTCCAGCAGCCCCTTGTCGTGGGAGTGGACTGAAGCTTTCTTT; CDR3aa: CSSSPLSWEWTEAFF
v_gene: TRBV5-6; d_gene: .; abundance: .; j_gene: TRBJ1-2; CDR3nt: TGTGCCAGCAGCTTGGGCAAGGAGGGTAACTATGGCTACACCTTC; CDR3aa: CASSLGKEGNYGYTF
v_gene: TRBV10-2; d_gene: TRBD1; abundance: once; j_gene: TRBJ2-5; CDR3nt: TGCGCCAGCAGTGTCCCAACCGCCGGGACAGGTCGACAAGAGACCCAGTACTTC; CDR3aa: CASSVPTAGTGRQETQYF
v_gene: TRBV7-3; d_gene: .; abundance: .; j_gene: TRBJ1-3; CDR3nt: TGTGCCAGCAGCCCATTCATGAGGAGAGGAAACACCATATATTTT; CDR3aa: CASSPFMRRGNTIYF
v_gene: TRBV7-9; d_gene: TRBD1; abundance: .; j_gene: TRBJ2-3; CDR3nt: TGTGCCAGCAGCTTCTCGGGACAGGGGGCAGATACGCAGTATTTT; CDR3aa: CASSFSGQGADTQYF
v_gene: TRBV6-1; d_gene: TRBD1; abundance: .; j_gene: TRBJ1-5; CDR3nt: TGTGCCAGCAGTGATCTCACAGGGGGCGTTTATAGCAATCAGCCCCAGCATTTT; CDR3aa: CASSDLTGGVYSNQPQHF
v_gene: TRBV27; d_gene: .; abundance: .; j_gene: TRBJ1-1; CDR3nt: TGTGCCAGCAGTTGGGGGCCAGATATGAACACTGAAGCTTTCTTT; CDR3aa: CASSWGPDMNTEAFF
v_gene: TRBV23-1; d_gene: .; abundance: .; j_gene: TRBJ1-5; CDR3nt: TGCGCCAGCAGTCAATCTAGCAATCCGACCAGGGAAGATCAGCCCCAGCATTTT; CDR3aa: CASSQSSNPTREDQPQHF
v_gene: TRBV28; d_gene: .; abundance: .; j_gene: TRBJ2-6; CDR3nt: TGTGCCAGCAGTTTGTACTCTGGGGCCAACGTCCTGACTTTC; CDR3aa: CASSLYSGANVLTF
v_gene: TRBV10-3; d_gene: .; abundance: .; j_gene: TRBJ2-3; CDR3nt: TGTGCCATCAGTGAGATGTGGGGGGGCCTGACAGATACGCAGTATTTT; CDR3aa: CAISEMWGGLTDTQYF
v_gene: TRBV18; d_gene: .; abundance: .; j_gene: TRBJ2-3; CDR3nt: TGTGCCAGCTCACCACTTTACAGAGTTCCCACAGATACGCAGTATTTT; CDR3aa: CASSPLYRVPTDTQYF
v_gene: TRBV27; d_gene: .; abundance: .; j_gene: TRBJ2-7; CDR3nt: TGTGCCAGCAGTCCGGGACTTTTCTACGAGCAGTACTTC; CDR3aa: CASSPGLFYEQYF
v_gene: TRBV10-3; d_gene: .; abundance: .; j_gene: TRBJ1-1; CDR3nt: TGTGCCATCAGTGAAGTCGGGGGGAACACTGAAGCTTTCTTT; CDR3aa: CAISEVGGNTEAFF
v_gene: TRBV18; d_gene: .; abundance: .; j_gene: TRBJ1-6; CDR3nt: TGTGCCAGCTCGCCGGACAGTAATTCACCCCTCCACTTT; CDR3aa: CASSPDSNSPLHF
v_gene: TRBV6-6; d_gene: TRBD1; abundance: .; j_gene: TRBJ1-6; CDR3nt: TGTGCCAGCAGTTACCCGGGACAGGGCTATTCACCCCTCCACTTT; CDR3aa: CASSYPGQGYSPLHF
v_gene: TRBV27; d_gene: .; abundance: once; j_gene: TRBJ1-4; CDR3nt: TGTGCCAGCAGTTCGACTAATGAAAAACTGTTTTTT; CDR3aa: CASSSTNEKLFF
v_gene: TRBV18; d_gene: TRBD1; abundance: .; j_gene: TRBJ2-7; CDR3nt: TGTGCCAGCTCACCACCCGGACAGGTTAGGGACGAGCAGTACTTC; CDR3aa: CASSPPGQVRDEQYF
v_gene: TRBV11-2; d_gene: .; abundance: once; j_gene: TRBJ1-6; CDR3nt: TGTGCCAGCAGCTGGCCGTCATCACCCCTCCACTTT; CDR3aa: CASSWPSSPLHF
v_gene: TRBV27; d_gene: .; abundance: once; j_gene: TRBJ1-1; CDR3nt: TGTGCCAGCAGTTCTTGGGGGCAGGAGGAAGCTTTCTTT; CDR3aa: CASSSWGQEEAFF
v_gene: TRBV5-1; d_gene: .; abundance: .; j_gene: TRBJ2-7; CDR3nt: TGCGCCAGCAGCCCGTTTCGGGGGGCTAGCGACGAGCAGTACTTC; CDR3aa: CASSPFRGASDEQYF
v_gene: TRBV7-9; d_gene: .; abundance: once; j_gene: TRBJ2-7; CDR3nt: TGTGCCAGCAGCTTAGATGGCCCCGAGCAGTACTTC; CDR3aa: CASSLDGPEQYF
v_gene: TRBV6-5; d_gene: TRBD1; abundance: once; j_gene: TRBJ1-2; CDR3nt: TGTGCCAGCAGACCTACTGCAGGGGGTCGCGGCTACACCTTC; CDR3aa: CASRPTAGGRGYTF
v_gene: TRBV28; d_gene: TRBD1; abundance: .; j_gene: TRBJ2-6; CDR3nt: TGTGCCAGCAACGGCAGGGGGTTCTCTGGGGCCAACGTCCTGACTTTC; CDR3aa: CASNGRGFSGANVLTF
v_gene: TRBV6-4; d_gene: TRBD2; abundance: .; j_gene: TRBJ2-3; CDR3nt: TGTGCCAGCAGTGCCGGAGCGGGGAGCACAGATACGCAGTATTTT; CDR3aa: CASSAGAGSTDTQYF
v_gene: TRBV6-1; d_gene: .; abundance: few; j_gene: TRBJ2-7; CDR3nt: TGTGCCAGCAGTGAAAGAAGGGGCCGTCCAGGAGAGCAGTACTTC; CDR3aa: CASSERRGRPGEQYF
v_gene: TRBV7-9; d_gene: TRBD2; abundance: .; j_gene: TRBJ2-5; CDR3nt: TGTGCCAGCAGCTTAACGACTAGCGGAGACCAAGAGACCCAGTACTTC; CDR3aa: CASSLTTSGDQETQYF
v_gene: TRBV7-8; d_gene: .; abundance: once; j_gene: TRBJ1-2; CDR3nt: TGTGCCAGCAGCCTTGCAGGGGAAGATGGCTACACCTTC; CDR3aa: CASSLAGEDGYTF
v_gene: TRBV5-6; d_gene: .; abundance: .; j_gene: TRBJ1-2; CDR3nt: TGTGCCAGCACCTTCGCGGGGGGCCCCGCTAGCGGCTACACCTTC; CDR3aa: CASTFAGGPASGYTF
v_gene: TRBV21-1; d_gene: .; abundance: .; j_gene: TRBJ1-4; CDR3nt: TGTGCCAGCAGCAAAAATATCCAGGATTTAAAAGATACTAATGAAAAACTGTTTTTT; CDR3aa: CASSKNIQDLKDTNEKLFF
v_gene: TRBV9; d_gene: TRBD2; abundance: .; j_gene: TRBJ2-2; CDR3nt: TGTGCCAGCAGCCCCCGGGGGGGGACTGGCGGGGAGCTGTTTTTT; CDR3aa: CASSPRGGTGGELFF
v_gene: TRBV7-8; d_gene: TRBD1; abundance: .; j_gene: TRBJ1-1; CDR3nt: TGTGCCAGCAGCTCGAGGGGGCAGGGCACTGAAGCTTTCTTT; CDR3aa: CASSSRGQGTEAFF
v_gene: TRBV27; d_gene: .; abundance: .; j_gene: TRBJ2-5; CDR3nt: TGTGCCAGCAGCGGACAGTCTGGGGAGACCCAGTACTTC; CDR3aa: CASSGQSGETQYF
v_gene: TRBV4-1; d_gene: .; abundance: few; j_gene: TRBJ1-5; CDR3nt: TGCGCCAGCAGCCAACTGGGGACAATGGGGCGTCAGCCCCAGCATTTT; CDR3aa: CASSQLGTMGRQPQHF
v_gene: TRBV5-1; d_gene: .; abundance: .; j_gene: TRBJ1-2; CDR3nt: TGCGCCAGCAGCTTGGAGTCAGACGGGAATAGTGGCTACACCTTC; CDR3aa: CASSLESDGNSGYTF
v_gene: TRBV5-1; d_gene: .; abundance: .; j_gene: TRBJ2-3; CDR3nt: TGCGCCAGCAGCTTGGCCATGCGGCGAAGCACAGATACGCAGTATTTT; CDR3aa: CASSLAMRRSTDTQYF
v_gene: TRBV4-1; d_gene: .; abundance: .; j_gene: TRBJ1-2; CDR3nt: TGCGCCAGCAGCCAAGGATCCGGGGGCTATGGCTACACCTTC; CDR3aa: CASSQGSGGYGYTF
v_gene: TRBV27; d_gene: TRBD2; abundance: .; j_gene: TRBJ2-4; CDR3nt: TGTGCCAGCAGTAAGGGGTGGGGGGGGAGTGACATTCAGTACTTC; CDR3aa: CASSKGWGGSDIQYF
v_gene: TRBV25-1; d_gene: .; abundance: .; j_gene: TRBJ2-7; CDR3nt: TGTGCCAGCCAGCACGGACAGACCCTTGACGAGCAGTACTTC; CDR3aa: CASQHGQTLDEQYF
v_gene: TRBV7-6; d_gene: TRBD2; abundance: once; j_gene: TRBJ2-5; CDR3nt: TGTGCTAGCGGGGGGTCCCGGAAGACCCAGTACTTC; CDR3aa: CASGGSRKTQYF
v_gene: TRBV27; d_gene: .; abundance: .; j_gene: TRBJ2-2; CDR3nt: TGTGCCAGCAGTTTATCGGGGCGGCAGGGGGGCGGGGAGCTGTTTTTT; CDR3aa: CASSLSGRQGGGELFF
v_gene: TRBV5-1; d_gene: .; abundance: .; j_gene: TRBJ2-2; CDR3nt: TGCGCCAGCAGGTCCCAGGCTAGCCTCCCCGGGGAGCTGTTTTTT; CDR3aa: CASRSQASLPGELFF
v_gene: TRBV5-1; d_gene: TRBD2; abundance: few; j_gene: TRBJ2-7; CDR3nt: TGCGCCAGCAGCATCACCTCGGGACTAGCGGGGGGGAGACGAGGCGAGCAGTACTTC; CDR3aa: CASSITSGLAGGRRGEQYF
v_gene: TRBV11-2; d_gene: TRBD1; abundance: .; j_gene: TRBJ1-2; CDR3nt: TGTGCCAGCAGCTCCGTAACAGGGGCGTATGGCTACACCTTC; CDR3aa: CASSSVTGAYGYTF
v_gene: TRBV2; d_gene: .; abundance: .; j_gene: TRBJ1-1; CDR3nt: TGTGCCAGCCAGGTGAACACTGAAGCTTTCTTT; CDR3aa: CASQVNTEAFF
v_gene: TRBV7-3; d_gene: TRBD2; abundance: .; j_gene: TRBJ2-7; CDR3nt: TGTGCCAGCAGCACCCAGCGGGGGGGCGAGCAGTACTTC; CDR3aa: CASSTQRGGEQYF
v_gene: TRBV29-1; d_gene: .; abundance: .; j_gene: TRBJ2-7; CDR3nt: TGCAGCGTTGCCTATCAGGGCCTATCCTACGAGCAGTACTTC; CDR3aa: CSVAYQGLSYEQYF
v_gene: TRBV7-3; d_gene: TRBD1; abundance: few; j_gene: TRBJ2-2; CDR3nt: TGTGCCAGCAGCCTTCGTTTGGACAGGGCGGGCACCGGGGAGCTGTTTTTT; CDR3aa: CASSLRLDRAGTGELFF
v_gene: TRBV7-6; d_gene: TRBD1; abundance: few; j_gene: TRBJ2-5; CDR3nt: TGTGCCAGCAGCTTGGGGGACAGGGCAATGGAGACCCAGTACTTC; CDR3aa: CASSLGDRAMETQYF
v_gene: TRBV7-9; d_gene: TRBD1; abundance: few; j_gene: TRBJ2-5; CDR3nt: TGTGCCAGCAGCCAGACAGGGACAGAGACCCAGTACTTC; CDR3aa: CASSQTGTETQYF
v_gene: TRBV7-8; d_gene: .; abundance: .; j_gene: TRBJ1-5; CDR3nt: TGTGCCAGCAGCGGGGGCATTAGCAATCAGCCCCAGCATTTT; CDR3aa: CASSGGISNQPQHF
v_gene: TRBV4-1; d_gene: TRBD1; abundance: .; j_gene: TRBJ2-7; CDR3nt: TGCGCCAGCAGCCCCCGGGACAGCACCTACGAGCAGTACTTC; CDR3aa: CASSPRDSTYEQYF
v_gene: TRBV4-1; d_gene: .; abundance: .; j_gene: TRBJ2-7; CDR3nt: TGCGCCAGCAGTCCCGTGTCCCGCTATTCCTACGAGCAGTACTTC; CDR3aa: CASSPVSRYSYEQYF